This passage covers 15 T cell receptor beta chains from one sample sequenced in a study of T cell changes during pregnancy in multiple sclerosis. Only in-frame clones appear in the TCRdb table, and some are missing; sequencing was by immunoSEQ multiplex PCR. The top ten clones hold about 1.5% of a sample with roughly 110,000 clones, around 90% of them seen once. Specimen: peripheral blood, collected before pregnancy. The receptors here all came from a female donor with multiple sclerosis, enrolled in a pregnancy study.

The chain is built from TRBV7-6 and TRBJ2-5, with 7 bases lining up with TRBD2. The CDR3 is 15 residues long. Germline V CDR1 and CDR2: SGHVS, FNYEAQ. V shed 5 bases and J 2 bases; nucleotides not matched to a gene: 8. This CDR3 is CASSHARLAQETQYF. CDR3 DNA sequence: TGTGCCAGCAGCCACGCGAGACTAGCTCAAGAGACCCAGTACTTC.

The chain couples TRBV11-2 to TRBJ2-1, with TRBD2 identical over 9 bases. Germline V gene lookup returns CDR1 SGHAT and CDR2 FQNNGV. Trimming at V came to 0 bases and at J to 6 bases, leaving 12 bases not matched to a gene. This CDR3 has 18 residues. The CDR3 loop is CASSLEIRTSVLGNEQFF. CDR3 nucleotides: TGTGCCAGCAGCTTAGAGATCCGGACTAGCGTGTTGGGCAATGAGCAGTTCTTC.

V and J are TRBV18 and TRBJ1-1; D unclear. The CDR3 consists of 12 residues. V dropped 3 bases and J dropped 4 bases, with 6 bases sitting between them. Germline CDR1 KGHSH, CDR2 LQKENI. The CDR3 coding sequence is TGTGCCAGCTCACCGAGGGCCACTGAAGCTTTCTTT. It encodes CASSPRATEAFF.

The CDR3 here is CASSAVPNSPLHF. The CDR3 DNA reads as TGTGCCAGCAGTGCCGTCCCTAATTCACCCCTCCACTTT. V gene TRBV25-1 combines with J gene TRBJ1-6; no definite D call. The V end was cut by 4 bases, the J end by 6 bases, with 7 bases between. The CDR3 spans 13 residues. Germline assignment: CDR1 MGHDK and CDR2 SYGVNS.

The V gene is TRBV5-1, the J gene TRBJ2-2; D unresolved. The CDR3 length is 15 residues. V was pared by 1 base and J by 1 base, with 8 bases between. Germline V CDR1 and CDR2: SGHRS, YFSETQ. In DNA form, the CDR3 reads TGCGCCAGCAGCTTGATAACGGGGAACACCGGGGAGCTGTTTTTT. Amino acids: CASSLITGNTGELFF.

This clone has just one count. The chain uses TRBV7-3 and TRBJ1-1; D possibly corresponds to TRBD1 (5 bases). CDR1 and CDR2 (germline): SGHTA, FQGTGA. This CDR3 contains 14 residues. V was cut by 5 bases and J by 5 bases, with 15 bases left in between. CDR3 region: CASSPGGLGTEAFF. Written as DNA, the CDR3 is TGTGCCAGCAGCCCGGGGGGTTTGGGTACTGAAGCTTTCTTT.

The chain carries TRBV14 and TRBJ2-1; perhaps TRBD2 as D (5 bases). V lost 4 bases, J lost 12 bases, and 16 bases lay in between. CDR3 length: 13 residues. The germline gives CDR1 SGHDN, CDR2 FVKESK. CDR3 nucleotides: TGTGCCAGCAGCCGAGACTTGTCGGGATCGCAGTTCTTC. Encoded protein: CASSRDLSGSQFF.

The chain carries TRBV7-9 and TRBJ1-1; tentative D call: TRBD1 (6 bases). Germline CDR1 reads SEHNR; CDR2 reads FQNEAQ (reference sequence). The CDR3 is made up of 12 amino acids. V was shortened by 5 bases and J by 3 bases, with 7 bases between the two germline ends. Here the CDR3 DNA reads TGTGCCAGCAGCCCAGGGGACACTGAAGCTTTCTTT. Protein product: CASSPGDTEAFF. Full variable domain (outside the CDR3, taken from reference TRBV7-9 and TRBJ1-1): DTGVSQNPRHKITKRGQNVTFRCDPISEHNRLYWYRQTLGQGPEFLTYFQNEAQLEKSRLLSDRFSAERPKGSFSTLEIQRTEQGDSAMYLCASSPGDTEAFFGQGTRLTVV.

The rearrangement uses TRBV18 and TRBJ1-2; D is perhaps TRBD1 (6 bases). V dropped 1 base and J dropped 7 bases, with 13 bases sitting between them. The CDR3 runs 14 residues. The germline V gene has CDR1 KGHSH and CDR2 LQKENI. The CDR3 DNA reads TGTGCCAGCTCACCACTCGGGGAAGGGGGTGGCTACACCTTC. Amino acid sequence: CASSPLGEGGGYTF. Combining the CDR3 with reference TRBV18 and TRBJ1-2 gives the whole variable domain NAGVMQNPRHLVRRRGQEARLRCSPMKGHSHVYWYRQLPEEGLKFMVYLQKENIIDESGMPKERFSAEFPKEGPSILRIQQVVRGDSAAYFCASSPLGEGGGYTFGSGTRLTVV.

The sample holds one count of this clone. The chain couples TRBV10-1 to TRBJ2-3, with 7 bases lining up with TRBD1. Germline lookup yields CDR1 WNHNN and CDR2 SYGVQD (reference sequence). J gave up 4 bases and V 5 bases, and 12 bases lay outside the gene matches. The CDR3 extends over 16 amino acids. CDR3 coding DNA: TGCGCCAGCAGTCTCTCGACAGGGTGGATGGCAGATACGCAGTATTTT. Residues: CASSLSTGWMADTQYF.

The V and J genes are TRBV7-9 and TRBJ2-7; 8 bases line up with TRBD1. Per germline, CDR1 SEHNR and CDR2 FQNEAQ (reference sequence). After removal of 8 bases from V and 0 bases from J, the junction contained 3 bases not matched to a gene. This CDR3 has 13 amino acids. CDR3 coding DNA: TGTGCCAGCGAGACAGGGGACTCCTACGAGCAGTACTTC. Its protein product is CASETGDSYEQYF.

This chain uses TRBV14 with TRBJ1-4; D gene unclear. The CDR3 is made up of 17 amino acids. Trimming pared 4 bases from V and 0 bases from J, leaving 15 bases between. Germline assignment: CDR1 SGHDN and CDR2 FVKESK. The CDR3 DNA reads TGTGCCAGCAGCCCCCAAGAGGGATTCGCAACTAATGAAAAACTGTTTTTT. It specifies CASSPQEGFATNEKLFF.

The chain uses TRBV7-8 and TRBJ1-4; 7 bases match TRBD1. Trimming removed 0 bases from V and 7 bases from J; junction bases left unmatched: 2. Germline CDR1 reads SGHVS; CDR2 reads FQNEAQ. The length of the CDR3 is 14 residues. Written as DNA, the CDR3 is TGTGCCAGCAGCTTAGCGACAGGGAGTGAAAAACTGTTTTTT. It yields the protein CASSLATGSEKLFF.

The chain is built from TRBV5-1 and TRBJ2-7, with 7 bases fitting TRBD2. V gave up 4 bases and J gave up 2 bases; unmatched junction bases: 6. Germline CDR1 is SGHRS and CDR2 is YFSETQ. The CDR3 is made up of 14 amino acids. CDR3 DNA: TGCGCCAGCAGCCCGGCGGGGGTTGCCTACGAGCAGTACTTC. This codes for CASSPAGVAYEQYF.

The V gene is TRBV29-1, the J gene TRBJ2-5; 12 bases fit TRBD1. V was pared by 4 bases and J by 4 bases, with 7 bases of the junction left unmatched. Germline CDR1 reads SQVTM; CDR2 reads ANQGSEA. The CDR3 spans 15 residues. Here the CDR3 DNA reads TGCAGCGTTGTCAGGGACAGGGGGCCGGTAGAGACCCAGTACTTC. Its protein product is CSVVRDRGPVETQYF.